This T cell receptor beta chain was identified during a study of blood T cell repertoires in COVID-19. Study overall: There were acute and convalescent COVID-19 samples, and they came from the United States, Italy and Spain. PBMCs, B-cell-depleted T cells, or T cells provided the cDNA or gDNA that made up the material.

In the authors' methods: Reference gene primer amplification yielded estimated nucleated cell counts. The protocol was immunoSEQ multiplex PCR, while the TCRdb copy is restricted to in-frame clones and leaves out a portion. V, J and clone size were drawn from that table, and D and trimming were deduced from the DNA. The sample has 210,000 or so clones; 65% to 85% are singletons. This CDR3 region has 16 residues. The sequenced material came from peripheral blood. The chain uses TRBV12-2 and TRBJ1-2; the D segment call TRBD1 is taken from the table without a DNA check. TRBV12-2 is classified as a pseudogene. This receptor was taken from a woman aged 80 or over with acute or convalescent COVID-19. Here the CDR3 reads CASRLAPEQGLSGYTF. The DNA of the CDR3 is TGTGCAAGTCGCTTAGCGCCAGAGCAGGGTCTCTCAGGCTACACCTTC.